Listed below are T cell receptor beta chains from one sample, sequenced in a study of T cell changes during pregnancy in multiple sclerosis. Clones were read by immunoSEQ multiplex PCR, and TCRdb kept only the in-frame ones, dropping some. The sample consists of 75,000 to 80,000 clones, 75% to 90% of them appearing once. This specimen was peripheral blood, taken before pregnancy. These receptors were taken from a female donor with multiple sclerosis, enrolled in a pregnancy study. Both conserved end residues are part of each CDR3.

TRBV5-1,CASSLSAPYNEQFF
TRBV19,CASRTSGTYNEQFF
TRBV5-6,CASTSGRVRNQPQHF
TRBV19,CASSISRAEAFF
TRBV6-6,CASSYSAGDGYTF
TRBV30,CAWSEGARTEAFF
TRBV10-1,CASSDYLAGGSSYNEQFF
TRBV6-5,CASNHRGYEQYF
TRBV5-4,CASSFRRDSPLHF
TRBV19,CASSRQGKGNQPQHF
TRBV7-2,CASSLRAGTGDGYTF
TRBV6-5,CASSYSRQGGYYEQYF
TRBV5-6,CASSPRAARSSYEQYF
TRBV6-5,CASSNSGGYEQFF
TRBV6-1,CASSHHGSADTEAFF
TRBV7-2,CASSLGTSGLLYNEQFF
TRBV7-3,CASSLQGGEETQYF
TRBV5-1,CASSAPQGENGYTF
TRBV5-1,CASSETGVHIQETQYF
TRBV5-1,CASSLRGQISGNTIYF
TRBV5-5,CASSWGGGGALYEQYF
TRBV27,CASSSDYYEQYF
TRBV5-1,CASSPDPGGSYNEQFF
TRBV5-4,CASSLPGGGPNEKLFF
TRBV5-4,CASSPRTSGGEQFF
TRBV4-1,CASSNQPGQGPGGLHEQYF
TRBV7-8,CASSLGQLSINQPQHF
TRBV28,CASTPLETEMNTGELFF
TRBV7-9,CASSSGQRYQPQHF
TRBV10-1,CASSLGPGGQETQYF
TRBV30,CAWSAGGGNQPQHF
TRBV7-2,CASSSSRGQGNTIYF
TRBV11-2,CASSLKGQGWTGELFF
TRBV7-9,CASSILPGENGYTF
TRBV5-1,CASSPGTSGNTIYF
TRBV9,CASSSYGTGGIGYTF
TRBV5-8,CASSLSSRGWNSPLHF
TRBV28,CASKLGGWVQPQHF
TRBV6-5,CASSYSSRGYRTEAFF
TRBV7-9,CASSLATGGQSGEKLFF